These 26 T cell receptor beta chains were sequenced from one sample in a study of T cell responses to AZD1222 COVID-19 vaccine. Using immunoSEQ multiplex PCR, the repertoire was profiled, and TCRdb retains in-frame clones only, with some absent. The sample lists 200,000 or so clones, more than 75% occurring once. The source material was peripheral blood, sampled on day 0 of MenACWY control vaccination. Receptors were obtained from an adult in good health.

The chain employs TRBV28 and TRBJ1-1; D not resolved. V was shortened by 3 bases and J by 3 bases, with 2 bases between the two germline ends. CDR3 size: 11 residues. Germline-derived CDR1 and CDR2 are MDHEN and SYDVKM. The CDR3: CASSFHTEAFF. CDR3 bases: TGTGCCAGCAGTTTTCACACTGAAGCTTTCTTT.

The J gene is TRBJ1-1, the V gene TRBV7-2; 8 bases are shared with TRBD1. The CDR3 totals 17 residues. V was clipped by 1 base and J by 0 bases; unmatched bases: 7. The germline gives CDR1 SGHTA, CDR2 FQGNSA. The CDR3 DNA reads TGTGCCAGCAGCTTAGTTGGACAGGGAAGTCTGAACACTGAAGCTTTCTTT. Translated, it gives CASSLVGQGSLNTEAFF.

The rearrangement links TRBV6-5 to TRBJ2-7; D might be TRBD1 (5 bases). This CDR3 is built from 12 residues. The germline gives CDR1 MNHEY, CDR2 SVGAGI. The V end was cut by 6 bases, the J end by 4 bases, with 10 bases between. The CDR3 loop reads CASSRQGYEQYF. The CDR3 nucleotides are TGTGCCAGCAGCCGCCAGGGTTACGAGCAGTACTTC.

The chain recombines TRBV9 with TRBJ1-6; 9 bases agree with TRBD1. V trimming: 0 bases; J trimming: 7 bases; junction bases outside the gene matches: 5. Germline-derived CDR1 and CDR2 are SGDLS and YYNGEE. This CDR3 is 16 amino acids long. The CDR3 nucleotides are TGTGCCAGCAGCGTAGCGGGGACAGGGCAGAATTCACCCCTCCACTTT. Residues: CASSVAGTGQNSPLHF.

The V gene is TRBV7-9, the J gene TRBJ2-1; 9 bases match TRBD2. The CDR3 is 16 amino acids. Trimming at V came to 1 base and at J to 8 bases, leaving 9 bases not matched to a gene. CDR1 and CDR2 from the germline V gene are SEHNR and FQNEAQ (reference sequence). CDR3 loop: CASSLGLAEVVDEQFF. In DNA, the CDR3 is TGTGCCAGCAGCTTAGGACTAGCGGAAGTGGTCGATGAGCAGTTCTTC.

The chain has TRBV2 and TRBJ2-2; tentative D call: TRBD1 (6 bases). Germline V CDR1 and CDR2: SNHLY, FYNNEI. This CDR3 contains 14 residues. The V gene lost 5 bases and the J gene lost 4 bases, with 11 bases spanning the gap. The CDR3 region is CASSRDNPTGELFF. The CDR3 DNA reads TGTGCCAGCAGTCGGGACAATCCCACCGGGGAGCTGTTTTTT.

V and J are TRBV7-2 and TRBJ2-3; no definite D call. CDR1 and CDR2 (germline): SGHTA, FQGNSA. V dropped 3 bases and J dropped 4 bases, with 8 bases sitting between them. The CDR3 runs 13 residues. The CDR3 protein is CASSFSAPDTQYF. Written as DNA, the CDR3 is TGTGCCAGCAGCTTCTCGGCCCCAGATACGCAGTATTTT.

This clone was recorded only once. V and J are TRBV24-1 and TRBJ1-1, with D possibly matching TRBD1 (5 bases). This CDR3 spans 12 amino acids. Trimming pared 4 bases from V and 5 bases from J, leaving 7 bases between. Germline V gene lookup returns CDR1 KGHDR and CDR2 SFDVKD. The CDR3 nucleotides are TGTGCCACCAGTGAGCGGGGGACTGAAGCTTTCTTT. Protein sequence: CATSERGTEAFF.

V and J are TRBV30 and TRBJ1-4; D might be TRBD1 (5 bases). The CDR3 length is 12 residues. The V end was cut by 5 bases, the J end by 7 bases, with 11 bases between. Germline CDR1 GTSNPN, CDR2 SVGIG (reference sequence). CDR3 region: CAWDSRIEKLFF. In DNA form, the CDR3 reads TGTGCCTGGGACAGCCGTATTGAAAAACTGTTTTTT.

This chain uses TRBV5-6 with TRBJ2-5; TRBD1 is a possible D gene (5 bases). This CDR3 comprises 12 residues. Trimming took 4 bases from V and 4 from J, leaving 8 bases between them. Germline values: CDR1 SGHDT, CDR2 YYEEEE. The CDR3: CASSRQGETQYF. The CDR3 DNA sequence: TGTGCCAGCAGCCGCCAGGGAGAGACCCAGTACTTC.

The CDR3 is CSASRQGGTEAFF. Written as DNA, the CDR3 is TGCAGTGCTAGTCGGCAGGGGGGCACTGAAGCTTTCTTT. The chain couples TRBV20-1 to TRBJ1-1, with TRBD1 identical over 7 bases. Losses at the gene ends were 3 bases for V and 4 bases for J; bases not matched to a gene: 5. CDR1 DFQATT and CDR2 SNEGSKA come from the germline V gene (reference sequence). This CDR3 has 13 residues.

The V call is TRBV30, the J call TRBJ2-1; the match to TRBD2 covers 12 bases. V shed 1 base, J shed 4 bases, and the junction held 5 bases outside the gene matches. The CDR3 is 16 residues long. CDR1 GTSNPN and CDR2 SVGIG come from the germline V gene (reference sequence). CDR3 DNA sequence: TGTGCCTGGAGTGCCATTCTAGCGGGGGGGTACAATGAGCAGTTCTTC. Amino acid sequence: CAWSAILAGGYNEQFF.

A single count supports this clone. The J gene is TRBJ2-1, the V gene TRBV7-2; 7 bases agree with TRBD2. CDR1 and CDR2 (germline): SGHTA, FQGNSA. CDR3 length equals 13 residues. Losses at the gene ends were 5 bases for V and 7 bases for J; bases not matched to a gene: 5. The CDR3 loop reads CASSLGLVNEQFF. The CDR3 DNA reads TGTGCCAGCAGCCTAGGACTAGTTAATGAGCAGTTCTTC.

This chain links TRBV7-2 with TRBJ1-5; tentatively, D is TRBD1 (6 bases). Trimming removed 0 bases from V and 3 bases from J, with 9 bases in between. Germline CDR1 SGHTA, CDR2 FQGNSA. This CDR3 has 15 residues. CDR3: CASSLAGHHNQPQHF. DNA for the CDR3: TGTGCCAGCAGCTTAGCGGGACACCACAATCAGCCCCAGCATTTT.

This clone has a handful of counts. This chain connects TRBV18 to TRBJ2-7, with TRBD2 identical over 7 bases. Germline V gene data show CDR1 as KGHSH and CDR2 as LQKENI. The junction had 12 bases not matched to a gene; V was cut back by 2 bases and J by 2 bases. CDR3 length: 17 residues. CDR3 sequence reads: CASSPGLGGSAAYEQYF. In DNA form, the CDR3 reads TGTGCCAGCTCACCAGGGTTAGGCGGGAGTGCGGCCTACGAGCAGTACTTC.

Only one count was recorded for this clone. This chain links TRBV29-1 with TRBJ2-5; D possibly matches TRBD1 or TRBD2 (5 bases each). V was shortened by 6 bases and J by 2 bases, with 10 bases between the two germline ends. CDR1 SQVTM and CDR2 ANQGSEA come from the germline V gene. The length of the CDR3 is 12 residues. In nucleotides, the CDR3 is TGCAGCGTCCGGGACGGTCAAGAGACCCAGTACTTC. As protein: CSVRDGQETQYF.

The sample holds a few counts of this clone. The V call is TRBV5-1, the J call TRBJ2-7, with 8 bases that match TRBD2. V shed 4 bases and J 3 bases; nucleotides not matched to a gene: 24. CDR3 size: 20 residues. The germline V gene has CDR1 SGHRS and CDR2 YFSETQ. The CDR3 DNA follows: TGCGCCAGCAGCCCCGTGTTTAGACTAGCGCAGGCCCTCCAGCTCTACGAGCAGTACTTC. It encodes CASSPVFRLAQALQLYEQYF.

The chain combines TRBV28 with TRBJ1-3; no clear D gene. Germline V CDR1 and CDR2: MDHEN, SYDVKM. This CDR3 region has 14 residues. Trimming cost V 5 bases and J 4 bases, with 12 bases left between them. CDR3 region: CASSSGGVGNTIYF. The CDR3 DNA is TGTGCCAGCAGTAGTGGCGGTGTCGGAAACACCATATATTTT.

This clone is a singleton in its sample. The chain employs TRBV28 and TRBJ2-2; D ambiguous. The germline V gene has CDR1 MDHEN and CDR2 SYDVKM. Trimming shortened V by 5 bases and J by 2 bases, and 6 bases separated the two germline ends. This CDR3 contains 13 residues. The CDR3 DNA sequence: TGTGCCAGCAGTGGGCAAAACACCGGGGAGCTGTTTTTT. It specifies CASSGQNTGELFF.

The rearrangement uses TRBV6-2 or TRBV6-3 and TRBJ2-2; TRBD1 aligns across 7 bases. Germline V gene data show CDR1 as MNHEY and CDR2 as SVGEGT. CDR3 length: 15 residues. With 2 bases clipped from V and 3 bases from J, the junction kept 3 bases outside the gene matches. CDR3 nucleotide sequence: TGTGCCAGCAGTTACCCCGACAGGGACACCGGGGAGCTGTTTTTT. It translates to CASSYPDRDTGELFF.

CDR3 nucleotide sequence: TGTGCCAGCAGCTTATGGGGCGGGAGGGCCGCCGGGGAGCTGTTTTTT. It yields the protein CASSLWGGRAAGELFF. This chain connects TRBV7-2 to TRBJ2-2; 9 bases agree with TRBD2. Germline values: CDR1 SGHTA, CDR2 FQGNSA. J gave up 6 bases and V 2 bases, and 7 bases lay outside the gene matches. The CDR3 totals 16 residues. Looking up the rest from reference TRBV7-2 and TRBJ2-2 gives the full variable domain: GAGVSQSPSNKVTEKGKDVELRCDPISGHTALYWYRQSLGQGLEFLIYFQGNSAPDKSGLPSDRFSAERTGGSVSTLTIQRTQQEDSAVYLCASSLWGGRAAGELFFGEGSRLTVL.

The rearrangement uses TRBV19 and TRBJ2-7; D possibly matches TRBD1 or TRBD2 (5 bases each). The germline CDR1 and CDR2 sequences are LNHDA and SQIVND (reference sequence). The germline V and J ends were trimmed by 6 bases and 3 bases, with 15 bases remaining between them. The CDR3 is 14 residues long. The CDR3 loop reads CASSDGTNFYEQYF. CDR3 coding DNA: TGTGCCAGTAGCGACGGGACGAATTTCTACGAGCAGTACTTC. Full variable domain (rest looked up from reference TRBV19 and TRBJ2-7): DGGITQSPKYLFRKEGQNVTLSCEQNLNHDAMYWYRQDPGQGLRLIYYSQIVNDFQKGDIAEGYSVSREKKESFPLTVTSAQKNPTAFYLCASSDGTNFYEQYFGPGTRLTVT.

This clone is a singleton in its sample. V and J are TRBV4-2 and TRBJ1-1; TRBD1 matches at 7 bases. This CDR3 contains 17 residues. J gave up 3 bases and V 4 bases, and 14 bases lay outside the gene matches. The germline V gene has CDR1 LGHNA and CDR2 YNFKEQ. The CDR3 region has the DNA TGTGCCAGCAGCCCAAGAAATACCTGGACAGGCGACACTGAAGCTTTCTTT. Encoded protein: CASSPRNTWTGDTEAFF.

This chain connects TRBV5-1 to TRBJ2-7; 7 bases fit TRBD1. In germline, CDR1 is SGHRS, CDR2 YFSETQ. The ends lost 2 bases at V and 6 bases at J; junction bases unmatched: 8. CDR3 size: 14 residues. CDR3 coding DNA: TGCGCCAGCAGCTTCGGGACAGCCCAGGTCGAGCAGTACTTC. It encodes CASSFGTAQVEQYF. The full variable domain, completed using reference TRBV5-1 and TRBJ2-7, is KAGVTQTPRYLIKTRGQQVTLSCSPISGHRSVSWYQQTPGQGLQFLFEYFSETQRNKGNFPGRFSGRQFSNSRSEMNVSTLELGDSALYLCASSFGTAQVEQYFGPGTRLTVT.

In DNA form, the CDR3 reads TGTGCCTCTTGGGACCGCGTCTCTGGAAACACCATATATTTT. It codes for CASWDRVSGNTIYF. This rearrangement joins TRBV6-5 to TRBJ1-3; the D gene is possibly TRBD1 (5 bases). V lost 11 bases and J 0 bases, leaving 14 bases between the germline ends. The V gene's germline CDR1 is MNHEY and CDR2 SVGAGI. The CDR3 has 14 amino acids.

This clone was seen a few times. V gene TRBV10-3 combines with J gene TRBJ1-3; D remains unclear. In germline, CDR1 is ENHRY, CDR2 SYGVKD. This CDR3 has 16 amino acids. Trimming pared 3 bases from V and 0 bases from J, leaving 12 bases between. The CDR3 coding sequence is TGTGCCATCAGTGACCAGATCTGGGGCTCTGGAAACACCATATATTTT. It encodes CAISDQIWGSGNTIYF.